These 5 T cell receptor beta chains share one sample of origin, sequenced in a study of Ad26.COV2.S vaccination and SARS-CoV-2 variants. Regarding treatment: roughly 18 received Ad26.COV2.S at low or high dose, single or two shots; several received placebo; per-sample allocation not given. Repertoires come from day 63 after the first vaccine or placebo injection. TCRdb's copy holds only in-frame clones and misses some; the assay was immunoSEQ multiplex PCR. The table includes 400,000 to 450,000 clones, 90% detected once. The sample here was peripheral blood, taken in a trial of Ad26.COV2.S vaccine versus placebo. The receptors were sampled from a person aged 18-65 years who received the Ad26.COV2.S COVID-19 vaccine or a placebo.

V is TRBV2 and J is TRBJ2-5; perhaps TRBD2 as D (6 bases). CDR3 length equals 16 residues. The V gene lost 2 bases and the J gene lost 2 bases, with 15 bases spanning the gap. The germline gives CDR1 SNHLY, CDR2 FYNNEI. The CDR3 reads CASSETHLEGQETQYF. The CDR3 DNA reads TGTGCCAGCAGTGAAACCCATTTGGAGGGACAAGAGACCCAGTACTTC.

The chain recombines TRBV6-2 or TRBV6-3 with TRBJ1-5; the match to TRBD1 covers 7 bases. CDR1 and CDR2 (germline): MNHEY, SVGEGT. The CDR3 totals 19 residues. With 0 bases clipped from V and 0 bases from J, the junction kept 11 bases outside the gene matches. CDR3 loop: CASSYSEGAQLYSNQPQHF. CDR3 nucleotides: TGTGCCAGCAGTTACTCTGAGGGGGCCCAACTTTATAGCAATCAGCCCCAGCATTTT.

The chain links TRBV10-3 to TRBJ2-7; 10 positions agree with TRBD2. The ends lost 0 bases at V and 1 base at J; junction bases unmatched: 9. The CDR3 is made up of 18 amino acids. Per germline, CDR1 ENHRY and CDR2 SYGVKD. The CDR3 region has the DNA TGTGCCATCAGTGAGTCTCTCCTAGCGGGAGTAGTGTCCTACGAGCAGTACTTC. Residues: CAISESLLAGVVSYEQYF.

The chain uses TRBV2 and TRBJ2-7; no firm D call. CDR1 is SNHLY, CDR2 FYNNEI, per germline. The CDR3 is 11 residues long. V shed 4 bases and J shed 6 bases, with 7 bases lying between them. This CDR3 reads CASSVFPEQYF. The CDR3 DNA is TGTGCCAGCAGTGTCTTCCCCGAGCAGTACTTC.

Remarks on this clone: The sample has other DNA sequences that encode this CDR3 too. This rearrangement joins TRBV9 to TRBJ1-5; D not resolved. V shed 0 bases and J shed 1 base, with 2 bases lying between them. The germline V gene encodes CDR1 SGDLS and CDR2 YYNGEE. The CDR3 spans 13 residues. The chain's CDR3 is CASSVGSNQPQHF. The DNA for the CDR3 is TGTGCCAGCAGCGTAGGAAGCAATCAGCCCCAGCATTTT.